These 18 T cell receptor beta chains originate from one sample sequenced in a study of beta chain features in type 1 diabetes. General study points: A moderate, significant TCRB CDR3 shortening appeared in type 1 diabetes across four CD4+ subsets.

Their recognized antigens are unknown. The whole isolated RNA underwent reverse transcription, so sequencing captured expressed TCRB transcripts. Sequencing used immunoSEQ multiplex PCR; TCRdb keeps in-frame clones, though not all of them. The sample carries roughly 730,000 clones, around an eighth recorded once. The sequenced sample consisted of naive CD4+ T cells from blood. All receptors derive from a man aged 18 to 29 with type 1 diabetes.

This clone appeared a few times. J is TRBJ2-4 and V is TRBV2; 10 bases map to TRBD2. There are 16 residues in the CDR3. Germline-derived CDR1 and CDR2 are SNHLY and FYNNEI. With 3 bases clipped from V and 0 bases from J, the junction kept 2 bases outside the gene matches. CDR3 bases: TGTGCCAGCAGTGAGGGACTAGCGAGAGCCAAAAACATTCAGTACTTC. Translating gives CASSEGLARAKNIQYF.

This clone was found a few times. V is TRBV25-1 and J is TRBJ2-7; the D gene is possibly TRBD1 (6 bases). The CDR3 is made up of 15 amino acids. V was trimmed by 0 bases and J by 0 bases, leaving 9 bases between them. Per the germline V gene, CDR1 is MGHDK and CDR2 is SYGVNS. This CDR3 reads CASSEYRGSSYEQYF. DNA for the CDR3: TGTGCCAGCAGTGAATATAGGGGGAGCTCCTACGAGCAGTACTTC.

This clone was seen only a few times. The chain combines TRBV30 with TRBJ2-7; D unresolved. Per the germline V gene, CDR1 is GTSNPN and CDR2 is SVGIG (reference sequence). Trimming took 0 bases from V and 1 from J, leaving 13 bases between them. CDR3 length: 15 amino acids. In nucleotides, the CDR3 is TGTGCCTGGAGTGTAGCTTTCGTAGGGTCCTACGAGCAGTACTTC. Protein sequence: CAWSVAFVGSYEQYF.

V is TRBV7-9 and J is TRBJ2-1; 9 bases agree with TRBD1. Germline-derived CDR1 and CDR2 are SEHNR and FQNEAQ (reference sequence). The CDR3 is 15 amino acids. V shed 2 bases, J shed 7 bases, and the junction held 6 bases outside the gene matches. This CDR3 is CASSLRDRVGNEQFF. The CDR3 nucleotides read TGTGCCAGCAGCTTACGGGACAGGGTAGGGAATGAGCAGTTCTTC. Complete variable domain (other parts from reference TRBV7-9 and TRBJ2-1): DTGVSQNPRHKITKRGQNVTFRCDPISEHNRLYWYRQTLGQGPEFLTYFQNEAQLEKSRLLSDRFSAERPKGSFSTLEIQRTEQGDSAMYLCASSLRDRVGNEQFFGPGTRLTVL.

CDR3 sequence reads: CASSSTDRGETQYF. DNA for the CDR3: TGTGCCAGCAGCTCTACTGACAGGGGAGAGACCCAGTACTTC. This chain uses TRBV5-4 with TRBJ2-5, with 8 bases aligning to TRBD1. CDR1 and CDR2 (germline): SGHNT, YYREEE (reference sequence). The CDR3 loop spans 14 amino acids. The V gene end was trimmed by 3 bases and the J gene end by 4 bases; junction bases not matched to a gene: 5.

This clone was seen a few times. The V and J genes are TRBV9 and TRBJ2-5, with a possible D match to TRBD2 (6 bases). CDR1 SGDLS and CDR2 YYNGEE come from the germline V gene. Trimming stripped 2 bases from V and 4 bases from J, with 12 bases between. The CDR3 runs 14 residues. DNA of the CDR3: TGTGCCAGCAGCGTGTCGGGGGAAGGAGAGACCCAGTACTTC. Its protein is CASSVSGEGETQYF.

This clone was observed a handful of times. V usage is TRBV5-6 and J usage is TRBJ2-2, with TRBD1 matching over 8 bases. The CDR3 covers 17 residues. Germline CDR1 SGHDT, CDR2 YYEEEE. Trimming took 3 bases from V and 0 from J; bases not matched to a gene: 7. CDR3 loop: CASSSFLDRANTGELFF. CDR3 sequence (DNA): TGTGCCAGCAGCTCATTTTTGGACAGGGCGAACACCGGGGAGCTGTTTTTT.

The CDR3 spells CATSRDKAGGREQYF. CDR3 DNA: TGTGCCACCAGCAGAGATAAGGCAGGGGGACGGGAGCAGTACTTC. The rearrangement joins TRBV15 to TRBJ2-7; 7 nucleotides line up with TRBD1. The CDR3 extends over 15 amino acids. V lost 0 bases to trimming and J lost 7 bases; unmatched junction nucleotides: 9. Germline V lookup: CDR1 LNHNV, CDR2 YYDKDF (reference sequence).

For this clone: The same CDR3 can be traced to other DNA sequences in this sample. The rearrangement uses TRBV30 and TRBJ1-1, with 7 positions matching TRBD1. The CDR3 is 13 amino acids. V lost 3 bases, J lost 2 bases, and 3 bases stayed unmatched. Germline CDR1 reads GTSNPN; CDR2 reads SVGIG (reference sequence). The CDR3 region has the DNA TGTGCCTGGAGCCCAGGGGGTAACACTGAAGCTTTCTTT. Protein product: CAWSPGGNTEAFF.

The chain combines TRBV4-1 with TRBJ2-5, with TRBD2 identical over 10 bases. CDR1 and CDR2 from the germline V gene are MGHRA and YSYEKL. Trimming removed 0 bases from V and 2 bases from J; junction bases left unmatched: 3. The CDR3 runs to 16 residues. CDR3 sequence (DNA): TGCGCCAGCAGCCAAGATGGTAGCGGGGGGCAAGAGACCCAGTACTTC. Its protein product is CASSQDGSGGQETQYF.

This clone appeared a few times. Other nucleotide sequences from this sample produce the same CDR3. This chain joins TRBV18 and TRBJ2-5; 9 bases line up with TRBD1. This CDR3 spans 14 amino acids. Losses at the gene ends were 4 bases for V and 2 bases for J; bases not matched to a gene: 2. Germline V gene lookup returns CDR1 KGHSH and CDR2 LQKENI. CDR3 nucleotides: TGTGCCAGCTCACTAGGACAGGGGCAAGAGACCCAGTACTTC. This encodes CASSLGQGQETQYF.

The chain uses TRBV2 and TRBJ2-7, with D unclear. Trimming took 4 bases from V and 2 from J, leaving 9 bases between them. This CDR3 has 13 amino acids. In germline, CDR1 is SNHLY, CDR2 FYNNEI. The CDR3 reads CASSVEFPYEQYF. The CDR3 nucleotides are TGTGCCAGCAGTGTCGAGTTCCCCTACGAGCAGTACTTC.

This chain connects TRBV18 to TRBJ2-7; no definite D call. Trimming stripped 3 bases from V and 4 bases from J, with 10 bases between. The CDR3 has 13 residues. Germline loops: CDR1 KGHSH, CDR2 LQKENI. The CDR3, as DNA: TGTGCCAGCTCACCGGGCCAGAAATACGAGCAGTACTTC. Protein product: CASSPGQKYEQYF.

This clone turned up a few times. The chain employs TRBV29-1 and TRBJ2-1; D could derive from TRBD1 or TRBD2 (5 bases each). Trimming left V 7 bases short and J 7 bases short, with 20 bases between. The V gene's germline CDR1 is SQVTM and CDR2 ANQGSEA. The CDR3 consists of 14 residues. For the CDR3, the DNA is TGCAGCGCCCTACCGGGCCGAGGGGAAAATGAGCAGTTCTTC. This sequence encodes CSALPGRGENEQFF.

The V and J genes are TRBV7-6 and TRBJ2-3; 7 bases agree with TRBD2. The germline CDR1 and CDR2 sequences are SGHVS and FNYEAQ. The J segment lost 4 bases and the V segment lost 1 base, leaving 8 bases of the junction unmatched. There are 16 residues in the CDR3. DNA of the CDR3: TGTGCCAGCAGCTTAGTAGGGCTAGCGGACGCAGATACGCAGTATTTT. Its translation: CASSLVGLADADTQYF. Drawing the rest from reference TRBV7-6 and TRBJ2-3, the complete variable domain is GAGVSQSPRYKVTKRGQDVALRCDPISGHVSLYWYRQALGQGPEFLTYFNYEAQQDKSGLPNDRFSAERPEGSISTLTIQRTEQRDSAMYRCASSLVGLADADTQYFGPGTRLTVL.

This clone was counted only a few times. The chain links TRBV7-9 to TRBJ2-7; D remains unclear. Germline V gives CDR1 SEHNR, CDR2 FQNEAQ (reference sequence). The CDR3 has 16 amino acids. The V and J ends lost 5 bases and 0 bases respectively, with 17 bases between them. The CDR3: CASSPETSATSYEQYF. Here the CDR3 DNA reads TGTGCCAGCAGCCCCGAAACAAGTGCAACCTCCTACGAGCAGTACTTC.

V and J are TRBV30 and TRBJ2-7; 7 bases line up with TRBD1. The CDR3 runs 13 residues. V shed 5 bases, J shed 2 bases, and the junction held 6 bases outside the gene matches. Germline loops: CDR1 GTSNPN, CDR2 SVGIG (reference sequence). Here the CDR3 reads CAWDRVGAYEQYF. The CDR3 DNA reads as TGTGCCTGGGACAGGGTAGGAGCCTACGAGCAGTACTTC.

The chain carries TRBV10-3 and TRBJ1-1, with TRBD1 as a possible D gene (6 bases). Trimming removed 10 bases at V and 0 bases at J, with 15 bases between. CDR1 is ENHRY and CDR2 is SYGVKD in the germline V gene. CDR3 length equals 14 residues. The CDR3 is CATLDRTMNTEAFF. The DNA for the CDR3 is TGTGCCACACTTGACAGGACGATGAACACTGAAGCTTTCTTT.